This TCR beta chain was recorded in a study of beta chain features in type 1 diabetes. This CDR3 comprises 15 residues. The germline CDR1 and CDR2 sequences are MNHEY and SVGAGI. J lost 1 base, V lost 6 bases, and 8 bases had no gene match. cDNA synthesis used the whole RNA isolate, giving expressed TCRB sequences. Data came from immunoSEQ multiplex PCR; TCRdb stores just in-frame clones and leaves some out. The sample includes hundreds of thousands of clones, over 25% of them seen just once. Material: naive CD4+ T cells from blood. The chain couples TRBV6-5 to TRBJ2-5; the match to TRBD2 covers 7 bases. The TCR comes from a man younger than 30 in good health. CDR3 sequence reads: CASRSRGSLQETQYF. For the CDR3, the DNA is TGTGCCAGCAGGAGTCGCGGGAGCCTCCAAGAGACCCAGTACTTC.